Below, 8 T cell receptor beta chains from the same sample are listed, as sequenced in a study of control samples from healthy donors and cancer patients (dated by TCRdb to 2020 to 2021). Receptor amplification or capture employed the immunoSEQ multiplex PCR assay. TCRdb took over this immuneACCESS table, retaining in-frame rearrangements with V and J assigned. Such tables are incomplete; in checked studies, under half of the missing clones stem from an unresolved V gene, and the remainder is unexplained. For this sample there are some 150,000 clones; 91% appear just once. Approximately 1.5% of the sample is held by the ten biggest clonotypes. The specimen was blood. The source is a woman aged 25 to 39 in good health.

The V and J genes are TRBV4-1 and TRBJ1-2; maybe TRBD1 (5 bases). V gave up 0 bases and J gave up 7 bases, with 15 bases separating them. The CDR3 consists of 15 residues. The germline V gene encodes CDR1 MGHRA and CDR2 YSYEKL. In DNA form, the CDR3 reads TGCGCCAGCAGCCAAGAGTGGGGGGTCCAATTTGGCTACACCTTC. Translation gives CASSQEWGVQFGYTF.

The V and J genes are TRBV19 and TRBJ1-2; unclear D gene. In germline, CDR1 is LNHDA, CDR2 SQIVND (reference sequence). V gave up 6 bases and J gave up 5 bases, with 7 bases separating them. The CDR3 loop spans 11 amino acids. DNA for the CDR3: TGTGCCAGTAGGGCAGGATATGGCTACACCTTC. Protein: CASRAGYGYTF.

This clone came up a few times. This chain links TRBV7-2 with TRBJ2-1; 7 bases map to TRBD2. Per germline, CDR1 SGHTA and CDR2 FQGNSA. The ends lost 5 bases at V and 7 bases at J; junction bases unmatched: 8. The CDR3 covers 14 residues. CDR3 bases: TGTGCCAGCAGCCGCGGGGGTAGGAGAAATGAGCAGTTCTTC. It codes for CASSRGGRRNEQFF.

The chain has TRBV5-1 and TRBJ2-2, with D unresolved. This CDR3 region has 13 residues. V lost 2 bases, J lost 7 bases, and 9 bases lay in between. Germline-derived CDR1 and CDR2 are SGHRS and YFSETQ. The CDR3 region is CASSFYVDGELFF. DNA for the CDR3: TGCGCCAGCAGCTTTTATGTGGACGGGGAGCTGTTTTTT.

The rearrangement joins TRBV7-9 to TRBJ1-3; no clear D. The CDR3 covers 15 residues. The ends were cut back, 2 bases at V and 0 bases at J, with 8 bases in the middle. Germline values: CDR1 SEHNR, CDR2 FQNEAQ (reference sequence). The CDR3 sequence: CASSLMASSGNTIYF. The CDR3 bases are TGTGCCAGCAGCTTAATGGCCAGCTCTGGAAACACCATATATTTT.

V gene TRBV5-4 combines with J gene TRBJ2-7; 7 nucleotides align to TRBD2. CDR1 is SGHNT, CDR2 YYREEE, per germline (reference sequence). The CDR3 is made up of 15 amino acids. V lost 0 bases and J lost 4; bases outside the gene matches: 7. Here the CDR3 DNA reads TGTGCCAGCAGCTTGGCGGGCGGGAGTGTGTACGAGCAGTACTTC. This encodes CASSLAGGSVYEQYF.

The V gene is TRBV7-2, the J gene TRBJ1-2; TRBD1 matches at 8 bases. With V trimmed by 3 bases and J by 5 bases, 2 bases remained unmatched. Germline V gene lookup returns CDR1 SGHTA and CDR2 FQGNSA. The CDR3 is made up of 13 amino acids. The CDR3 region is CASSLGTGYGYTF. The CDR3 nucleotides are TGTGCCAGCAGCTTGGGGACAGGATATGGCTACACCTTC.

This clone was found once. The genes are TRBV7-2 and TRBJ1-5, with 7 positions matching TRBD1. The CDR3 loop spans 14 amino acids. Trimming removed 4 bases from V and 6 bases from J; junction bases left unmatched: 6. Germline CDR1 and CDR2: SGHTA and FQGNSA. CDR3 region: CASSSGGRVQPQHF. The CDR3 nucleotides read TGTGCCAGCAGCTCAGGGGGAAGGGTTCAGCCCCAGCATTTT.